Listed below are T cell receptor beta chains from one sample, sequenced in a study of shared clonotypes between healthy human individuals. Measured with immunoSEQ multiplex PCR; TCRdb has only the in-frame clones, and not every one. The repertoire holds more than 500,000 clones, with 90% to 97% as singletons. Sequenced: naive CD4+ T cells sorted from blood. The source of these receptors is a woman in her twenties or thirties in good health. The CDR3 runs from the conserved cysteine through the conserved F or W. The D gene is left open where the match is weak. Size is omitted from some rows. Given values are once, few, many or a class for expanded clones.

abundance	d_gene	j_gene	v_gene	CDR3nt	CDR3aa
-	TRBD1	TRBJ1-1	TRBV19	TGTGCCAGCACCCCCCCCGGACAGGTGAACACTGAAGCTTTCTTT	CASTPPGQVNTEAFF
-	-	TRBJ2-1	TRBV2	TGTGCCAGCAGGAAGAGGGTACAAAATGAGCAGTTCTTC	CASRKRVQNEQFF
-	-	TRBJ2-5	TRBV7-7	TGTGCCAGCAGCTTCCCGGCCCCTCGGCAAGATGCCCAGTACTTC	CASSFPAPRQDAQYF
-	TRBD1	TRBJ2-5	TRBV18	TGTGCCAGCTCGACAGGGGATGTCGAGACCCAGTACTTC	CASSTGDVETQYF
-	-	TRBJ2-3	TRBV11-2	TGTGCCAGCAGCCGCCTGAGCGCAGATACGCAGTATTTT	CASSRLSADTQYF
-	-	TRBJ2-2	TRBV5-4	TGTGCCAGCAGCTTGCGCGGGAAAAACACCGGGGAGCTGTTTTTT	CASSLRGKNTGELFF
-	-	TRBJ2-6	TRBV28	TGTGCCAGCAGCCTGCACGCCTCTGGGGCCAACGTCCTGACTTTC	CASSLHASGANVLTF
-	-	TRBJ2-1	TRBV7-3	TGTGCCAGCAGTACCAGGGTAAGCTCCTACAATGAGCAGTTCTTC	CASSTRVSSYNEQFF
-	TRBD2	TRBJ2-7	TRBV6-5	TGTGCCAGCAGTTACCTAGCGGGAGTCGGCGAGCAGTACTTC	CASSYLAGVGEQYF
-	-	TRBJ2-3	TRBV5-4	TGTGCCAGCAGCCAGGGATTAGAAGATACGCAGTATTTT	CASSQGLEDTQYF
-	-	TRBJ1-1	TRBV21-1	TGTGCCAGCAGCAGGGGACCCACTGAAGCTTTCTTT	CASSRGPTEAFF
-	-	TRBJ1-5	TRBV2	TGTGCCAGCAGTGGGGGCTCTTATAGCAATCAGCCCCAGCATTTT	CASSGGSYSNQPQHF
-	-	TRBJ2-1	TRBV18	TGTGCCAGCTCACCACTTATTGGGAGCTCCTACAATGAGCAGTTCTTC	CASSPLIGSSYNEQFF
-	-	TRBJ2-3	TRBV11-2	TGTGCCAGCAGCTTCGGCGGAAGCACAGATACGCAGTATTTT	CASSFGGSTDTQYF
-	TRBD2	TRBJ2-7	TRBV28	TGTGCCAGCAGTTTCGTCCGAGCGGGAGGAGGGGACGAGCAGTACTTC	CASSFVRAGGGDEQYF
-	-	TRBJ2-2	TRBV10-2	TGCGCCGCTGCGCAGACCGGGGAGCTGTTTTTT	CAAAQTGELFF
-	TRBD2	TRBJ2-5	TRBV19	TGTGCCAGTGGGAAGCGGGAGCGGGAGACCCAGTACTTC	CASGKRERETQYF
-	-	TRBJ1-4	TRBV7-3	TGTGCCAGCAGCTCCTTGTCCGGGGCTAATGAAAAACTGTTTTTT	CASSSLSGANEKLFF
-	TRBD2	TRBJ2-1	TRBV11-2	TGTGCCAGCAGCCAGAGGGCGGGAGGTGTCTATGAGCAGTTCTTC	CASSQRAGGVYEQFF
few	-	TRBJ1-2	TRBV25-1	TGTGCCAGCAGTGAAATCGGTCAGAAGACTAACTATGGCTACACCTTC	CASSEIGQKTNYGYTF
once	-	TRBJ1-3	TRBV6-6	TGTGCCAGCAGCCTACTGGACAGCTCTGGAAACACCATATATTTT	CASSLLDSSGNTIYF
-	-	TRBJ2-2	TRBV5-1	TGCGCCAGCAGCTGGAGGGACACGGGGAGGGCCGGGGAGCTGTTTTTT	CASSWRDTGRAGELFF
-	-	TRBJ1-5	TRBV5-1	TGCGCCAGCAGCCCAGGTTTTGGGTTCCGTCAGCCCCAGCATTTT	CASSPGFGFRQPQHF
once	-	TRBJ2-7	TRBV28	TGTGCCATTACGGGCCGCTACGAGCAGTACTTC	CAITGRYEQYF
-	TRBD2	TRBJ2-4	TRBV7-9	TGTGCCAGCAGCTCGCCGTTTTCTAGCGGAAACATTCAGTACTTC	CASSSPFSSGNIQYF
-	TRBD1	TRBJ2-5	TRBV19	TGTGCCACCTCACAGGGGGCATGGGAGACCCAGTACTTC	CATSQGAWETQYF
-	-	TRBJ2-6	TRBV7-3	TGTGCCAGCAGCTTGGTGGGGCTTGCTGGGGCCAACGTCCTGACTTTC	CASSLVGLAGANVLTF
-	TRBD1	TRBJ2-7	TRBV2	TGTGCCAGCAGTGAGACAGGGTTCCTCTACGAGCAGTACTTC	CASSETGFLYEQYF
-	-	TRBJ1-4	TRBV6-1	TGTGCCAGCAGTGAGAACAGGGCCAAGAATGAAAAACTGTTTTTT	CASSENRAKNEKLFF
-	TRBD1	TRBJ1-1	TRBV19	TGTGCCAGTAAGGGAGCCGGGACAGCATACATGAACACTGAAGCTTTCTTT	CASKGAGTAYMNTEAFF
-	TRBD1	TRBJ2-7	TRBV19	TGTGCCAGTAAGGGAACAGGGGGCCCCTTCGAGCAGTACTTC	CASKGTGGPFEQYF
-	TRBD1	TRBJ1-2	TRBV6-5	TGTGCCAGCAGTTACCTCGGACAGGGGGGTGGCTACACCTTC	CASSYLGQGGGYTF
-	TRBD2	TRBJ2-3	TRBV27	TGTGCCAGCAGTACCCGGACTAGCGGCACAGATACGCAGTATTTT	CASSTRTSGTDTQYF
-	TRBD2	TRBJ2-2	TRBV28	TGTGCCAGCAGGAGGAGCGGGAGATCCGGGGAGCTGTTTTTT	CASRRSGRSGELFF
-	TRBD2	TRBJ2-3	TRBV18	TGTGCCAGCTCAGCCGGGACTAGCGGGACTGGAGATACGCAGTATTTT	CASSAGTSGTGDTQYF
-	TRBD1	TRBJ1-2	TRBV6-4	TGTGCCAGCAGTCCGACAGGGACTAACTATGGCTACACCTTC	CASSPTGTNYGYTF
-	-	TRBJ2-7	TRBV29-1	TGCAGCGTTGAAAGCAACGGCAATTACGAGCAGTACTTC	CSVESNGNYEQYF
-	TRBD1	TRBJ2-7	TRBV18	TGTGCCAGCTCACCTCCGGGACAGGGGGTGCAGTACTTC	CASSPPGQGVQYF
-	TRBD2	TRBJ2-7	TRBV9	TGTGCCAGCAGCCCCCCGGGGGGAGGCGAGCAGTACTTC	CASSPPGGGEQYF
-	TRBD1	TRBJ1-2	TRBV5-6	TGTGCCAGCAGCTCGGACAGGATCTATGGCTACACCTTC	CASSSDRIYGYTF
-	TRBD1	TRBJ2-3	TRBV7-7	TGTGCCAGCAGCTTAGGTACAGGGGAGTTCACAGATACGCAGTATTTT	CASSLGTGEFTDTQYF
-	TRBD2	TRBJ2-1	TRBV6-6	TGTGCCAGCACCTTGACTAGCGGGTCGTTGGAGATCTTC	CASTLTSGSLEIF
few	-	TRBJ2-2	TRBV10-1	TGCGCCAGCAGTCCGGGAGCAGCCCTCGGGGAGCTGTTTTTT	CASSPGAALGELFF
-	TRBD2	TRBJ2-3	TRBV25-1	TGTGCCAGCATCCCGCCAGCGGGACGAGGAAAATGCACAGATACGCAGTATTTT	CASIPPAGRGKCTDTQYF
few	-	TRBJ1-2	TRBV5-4	TGTGCCAGCAGCTTGGCCGGAAGCTATGGCTACACCTTC	CASSLAGSYGYTF
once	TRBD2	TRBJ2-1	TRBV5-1	TGCGCCAGCGACAATAGTGCTAGCGGGGCTGTAAACAATGAGCAGTTCTTC	CASDNSASGAVNNEQFF
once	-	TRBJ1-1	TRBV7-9	TGTGCCAGCAGCTTAGAAGAGGGAGCTTTCTTT	CASSLEEGAFF
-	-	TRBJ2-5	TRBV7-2	TGTGCCAGTGCAGACCAAGAGACCCAGTACTTC	CASADQETQYF
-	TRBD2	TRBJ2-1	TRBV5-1	TGCGCCAGCAGCCCGGGACTAGCGGGAGGTGATGAGCAGTTCTTC	CASSPGLAGGDEQFF
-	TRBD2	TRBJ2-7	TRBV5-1	TGCGCCAGCAGCCGGACTAGATACGAGCAGTACTTC	CASSRTRYEQYF
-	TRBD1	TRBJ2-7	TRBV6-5	TGTGCCAGCAAGAATAGCGGGACAGGGGGATACGAGCAGTACTTC	CASKNSGTGGYEQYF
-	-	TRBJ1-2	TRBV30	TGTGCCTGGAGGGTAGCCCCGCAAAAAGGCTACACCTTC	CAWRVAPQKGYTF
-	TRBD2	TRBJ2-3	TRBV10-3	TGTGCCATCAGTGTAGCGGGAATTAGCACAGATACGCAGTATTTT	CAISVAGISTDTQYF
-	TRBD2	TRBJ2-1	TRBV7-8	TGTGCCAGCAGCTTAGTCTTCCTAGCGGGAGAATATAATGAGCAGTTCTTC	CASSLVFLAGEYNEQFF